Given below is one TCR beta chain in context. Its antigen is unidentified. The TCRbeta library incorporated unique molecular identifiers. A single record per CDR3 protein comes from TCRdb applying MiXCR to the PCR reads. The profile shows about 980,000 distinct CDR3 sequences, roughly 29% of them singletons. The data stem from a study of T-cell reconstitution after alpha-beta-depleted transplantation in children. Study-wide points: Some patients' high day-60 TCRbeta diversity was attributed to recipient cells surviving conditioning. About two months after transplant, alpha-beta T cells reportedly came from several hundred expanded graft clones. The main origin of T-cell counts and diversity one year after transplant was newly produced T cells.

The sample consisted of PBMCs, mostly from graft donor cells, taken 360 days after TCRalphabeta/CD19-depleted stem cell transplant. This clonotype was obtained from a boy under two years old who had a stem cell transplant for SCID, so the T cells may come from the graft donor.

The CDR3 reads CASSVVDPGGQETQYF. CDR3 DNA sequence: TGTGCCAGCAGCGTAGTAGACCCAGGAGGACAAGAGACCCAGTACTTC. The chain is built from TRBV9 and TRBJ2-5, with D tentatively TRBD2 (5 bases). CDR3 length equals 16 residues. Germline CDR1 and CDR2: SGDLS and YYNGEE. Trimming shortened V by 0 bases and J by 2 bases, and 14 bases separated the two germline ends.